One sample yielded the 25 T cell receptor beta chains listed below, sequenced in a study of shared clonotypes between healthy human individuals. TCRdb's copy holds only in-frame clones and misses some; the assay was immunoSEQ multiplex PCR. This sample has some 530,000 clones, with more than 65% found just once. Source material: PBMCs. The receptors shown here come from a woman between 35 and 50 years old in good health. Some clones in this sample may be carry-over from other donors' samples.

The chain is built from TRBV7-6 and TRBJ1-5; D might be TRBD1 (6 bases). The germline V and J ends were trimmed by 3 bases and 6 bases, with 9 bases remaining between them. Germline CDR1 SGHVS, CDR2 FNYEAQ. This CDR3 is built from 13 residues. The CDR3 reads CASSFGGLQPQHF. The CDR3 nucleotides read TGTGCCAGCAGCTTTGGGGGGCTTCAGCCCCAGCATTTT.

This clone was detected only once. This chain joins TRBV11-2 and TRBJ2-7, with D possibly TRBD2 on 6 matching bases. Germline assignment: CDR1 SGHAT and CDR2 FQNNGV. CDR3 length: 13 residues. V shed 7 bases and J shed 0 bases, with 10 bases lying between them. The CDR3 DNA is TGTGCCAGCAAGGGACTCAACTCCTACGAGCAGTACTTC. The encoded protein is CASKGLNSYEQYF.

The sample holds a few counts of this clone. The chain carries TRBV7-2 and TRBJ2-7; D ambiguous. Trimming cost V 1 base and J 4 bases, with 8 bases left between them. Germline lookup yields CDR1 SGHTA and CDR2 FQGNSA. This CDR3 comprises 13 residues. CDR3 loop: CASSLGQEYEQYF. CDR3 sequence (DNA): TGTGCCAGCAGCTTAGGGCAGGAGTACGAGCAGTACTTC.

The rearrangement links TRBV10-1 to TRBJ2-5; TRBD2 matches 12 bases. This CDR3 has 16 residues. Germline CDR1 and CDR2: WNHNN and SYGVQD (reference sequence). The trim removed 0 bases at V and 5 bases at J, leaving 4 bases unmatched. The chain's CDR3 is CASSESRLAGGETQYF. DNA for the CDR3: TGCGCCAGCAGTGAGTCAAGGCTAGCGGGAGGGGAGACCCAGTACTTC.

This clone was seen only a few times. The rearrangement uses TRBV28 and TRBJ1-5; tentatively, D is TRBD1 (5 bases). Germline loops: CDR1 MDHEN, CDR2 SYDVKM. Trimming removed 10 bases from V and 5 bases from J, with 21 bases in between. This CDR3 spans 15 amino acids. In DNA, the CDR3 is TGTGCCACGACGAAGGGGAGCGGGAGGGATCAGCCCCAGCATTTT. Its protein product is CATTKGSGRDQPQHF.

The V gene is TRBV18, the J gene TRBJ1-3; possible D gene TRBD1, 5 bases. The CDR3 loop spans 15 amino acids. CDR1 and CDR2 from the germline V gene are KGHSH and LQKENI. The V and J ends lost 3 bases and 0 bases respectively, with 9 bases between them. CDR3 residues: CASSPGTDSGNTIYF. The CDR3 nucleotides are TGTGCCAGCTCACCTGGGACGGACTCTGGAAACACCATATATTTT.

This clone occurred a few times. The chain links TRBV13 to TRBJ2-3; D not resolved. V was trimmed by 5 bases and J by 2 bases, leaving 2 bases between them. Germline CDR1 is PRHDT and CDR2 is FYEKMQ (reference sequence). CDR3 size: 11 residues. The CDR3 spells CASSHTDTQYF. The CDR3, as DNA: TGTGCCAGCAGCCACACAGATACGCAGTATTTT.

J is TRBJ2-7 and V is TRBV25-1; D unclear. This CDR3 contains 15 residues. Germline-derived CDR1 and CDR2 are MGHDK and SYGVNS. V gave up 6 bases and J gave up 2 bases, with 17 bases separating them. CDR3 sequence (DNA): TGTGCCAGCAGGGGCACTAACCCTCCTCCCTACGAGCAGTACTTC. Translating gives CASRGTNPPPYEQYF.

This chain joins TRBV2 and TRBJ1-5, with D possibly being TRBD1 (5 bases). V gave up 6 bases and J gave up 1 base, with 13 bases separating them. The germline gives CDR1 SNHLY, CDR2 FYNNEI. This CDR3 contains 15 residues. CDR3 residues: CASRAGTVSNQPQHF. The CDR3 DNA is TGTGCCAGCAGGGCGGGGACGGTCAGCAATCAGCCCCAGCATTTT.

To note about this clone: One base separates it from a far larger clone, so it is likely a read error. V gene TRBV19 combines with J gene TRBJ1-2, with D possibly matching TRBD1 (5 bases). Germline assignment: CDR1 LNHDA and CDR2 SQIVND (reference sequence). The CDR3 sequence is 14 residues long. CDR3 nucleotides: TGTGCCAGTAGTCCGCAGGGCCGCAACTATTGCTACACCTTC. Its translation: CASSPQGRNYCYTF.

The chain employs TRBV5-1 and TRBJ2-7; D is possibly TRBD1 (6 bases). The germline V gene encodes CDR1 SGHRS and CDR2 YFSETQ. This CDR3 region has 15 residues. Deletions cut 4 bases from V and 5 bases from J, with 19 bases between. As DNA, the CDR3 is TGCGCCAGCAGCCCGTATGACCGGGACACCCACGAGCAGTACTTC. It translates to CASSPYDRDTHEQYF.

V is TRBV4-2 and J is TRBJ1-1; TRBD1 is a possible D gene (5 bases). This CDR3 comprises 12 residues. The V and J ends lost 1 base and 6 bases respectively, with 6 bases between them. From germline, CDR1 is LGHNA and CDR2 YNFKEQ. CDR3 in amino acids: CASSQGGAEAFF. The CDR3 region has the DNA TGTGCCAGCAGCCAAGGGGGGGCTGAAGCTTTCTTT.

The gene calls are TRBV5-4 and TRBJ2-1; perhaps TRBD2 as D (6 bases). The V and J ends lost 4 bases and 7 bases respectively, with 12 bases between them. Germline V lookup: CDR1 SGHNT, CDR2 YYREEE (reference sequence). The CDR3 totals 13 residues. The CDR3 spells CASSATSINEQFF. CDR3 nucleotides: TGTGCCAGCAGCGCCACTAGCATAAATGAGCAGTTCTTC.

Comments on this clone: With a far larger clone one base away, a read error is the likely cause. Written as DNA, the CDR3 is TGTGCCAGCAGTTTCCGAAACCTTGGTTTGGGGAACAATGGCTACACCTTC. It translates to CASSFRNLGLGNNGYTF. The J gene is TRBJ1-2, the V gene TRBV28; D unclear. The CDR3 extends over 17 amino acids. Trimming removed 3 bases at V and 6 bases at J, with 23 bases between. Looked up from germline, CDR1 is MDHEN and CDR2 is SYDVKM.

For this clone: Within the sample, other DNA sequences also encode this same CDR3. CDR3 amino acids: CASSLVTNTGELFF. As DNA, the CDR3 is TGCGCCAGCAGCTTGGTGACCAACACCGGGGAGCTGTTTTTT. The V call is TRBV5-1, the J call TRBJ2-2, with no clear D. V was pared by 0 bases and J by 2 bases, with 5 bases between. This CDR3 has 14 residues. The germline V gene has CDR1 SGHRS and CDR2 YFSETQ.

The chain recombines TRBV28 with TRBJ1-1; no clear D. Trimming took off 6 bases at V and 1 base at J, with 9 bases between the two ends. The CDR3 loop spans 13 amino acids. Germline CDR1 reads MDHEN; CDR2 reads SYDVKM. In nucleotides, the CDR3 is TGTGCCAGCAGACGAGGAGGGAACACTGAAGCTTTCTTT. Translated: CASRRGGNTEAFF.

Regarding this clone: A far larger clone differs by one base, so this is likely a read error. CDR3 sequence reads: CASSPSTTNTRELFF. The DNA for the CDR3 is TGCGCCAGCAGCCCATCTACAACGAACACCAGGGAGCTGTTTTTT. V usage is TRBV5-1 and J usage is TRBJ2-2; D is unresolved. There are 15 residues in the CDR3. CDR1 and CDR2 from the germline V gene are SGHRS and YFSETQ. Full variable domain (remainder filled in from reference TRBV5-1 and TRBJ2-2): KAGVTQTPRYLIKTRGQQVTLSCSPISGHRSVSWYQQTPGQGLQFLFEYFSETQRNKGNFPGRFSGRQFSNSRSEMNVSTLELGDSALYLCASSPSTTNTRELFFGEGSRLTVL.

As concerns this clone: A far larger clone is just one base off, so this is likely a read error. J is TRBJ2-5 and V is TRBV2; a weak D match, TRBD1 (5 bases). In germline, CDR1 is SNHLY, CDR2 FYNNEI. The CDR3 is 15 residues long. Trimming stripped 1 base from V and 2 bases from J, with 11 bases between. The DNA for the CDR3 is TGTGCCAGCAGTGAAGTAGGGTCAGGGCAAGAGACCCAGTACTTC. Amino acid sequence: CASSEVGSGQETQYF.

The rearrangement links TRBV5-1 to TRBJ1-2, with 8 bases identical to TRBD1. CDR1 and CDR2 (germline): SGHRS, YFSETQ. Trimming at V came to 4 bases and at J to 4 bases, leaving 9 bases not matched to a gene. This CDR3 contains 15 residues. The DNA of the CDR3 is TGCGCCAGCAGCCCGGGACAGGAGGTTTCCTATGGCTACACCTTC. Translating it yields CASSPGQEVSYGYTF.

This sequence joins TRBV30 and TRBJ1-4; possibly TRBD1 for D (6 bases). CDR3 size: 13 residues. Trimming removed 6 bases from V and 8 bases from J, with 16 bases in between. The V gene's germline CDR1 is GTSNPN and CDR2 SVGIG (reference sequence). CDR3 DNA: TGTGCCTGTGGGGAAGGGGGTCGGGAAAAACTGTTTTTT. Protein sequence: CACGEGGREKLFF.

To note about this clone: A far larger clone is a single base away, which makes a read error likely. The chain combines TRBV2 with TRBJ1-5; D ambiguous. CDR3 size: 12 residues. The V end was cut by 4 bases, the J end by 9 bases, with 10 bases between. Germline CDR1 is SNHLY and CDR2 is FYNNEI. The CDR3 protein is CASSVGGWPQHF. The CDR3 bases are TGTGCCAGCAGTGTGGGAGGGTGGCCCCAGCATTTT.

A note on this clone: Other nucleotide sequences in the sample specify the same CDR3. This chain joins TRBV7-2 and TRBJ2-7; possible D gene TRBD1, 5 bases. CDR3 length: 12 amino acids. Trimming stripped 3 bases from V and 6 bases from J, with 9 bases between. In germline, CDR1 is SGHTA, CDR2 FQGNSA. CDR3 amino acids: CASSFRGSEQYF. The DNA of the CDR3 is TGTGCCAGCAGCTTTAGGGGTTCCGAGCAGTACTTC.

This chain uses TRBV6-5 with TRBJ2-7; the match to TRBD1 covers 7 bases. CDR1 MNHEY and CDR2 SVGAGI come from the germline V gene. The V gene end was trimmed by 7 bases and the J gene end by 2 bases; junction bases not matched to a gene: 5. There are 13 residues in the CDR3. The CDR3 region has the DNA TGTGCCAGCACCCCGACAGGGACCTACGAGCAGTACTTC. This sequence encodes CASTPTGTYEQYF.

Turning to this clone: A far larger clone is only one base removed, so a read error is likely. This rearrangement joins TRBV2 to TRBJ2-7; maybe TRBD1 (6 bases). Germline CDR1 reads SNHLY; CDR2 reads FYNNEI. Deletions cut 8 bases from V and 7 bases from J, with 21 bases between. The CDR3 is 14 residues long. In DNA form, the CDR3 reads TGTGCCAGCCGGGGACATGGGCTTGGTTGGGAGCAGTACTTC. Its translation is CASRGHGLGWEQYF.

A remark on this clone: With a far larger clone one base away, a read error is the likely cause. The chain has TRBV7-2 and TRBJ1-5; D gene ambiguous. The CDR3 contains 17 residues. The ends were cut back, 1 base at V and 0 bases at J, with 13 bases in the middle. Germline V gene sequence: CDR1 SGHTA, CDR2 FQGNSA. For the CDR3, the DNA is TGTGCCAGCAGCTTAGTAGCAGAGGGCAGTAGCAATCAGCCCCAGCATTTT. This translates into CASSLVAEGSSNQPQHF.